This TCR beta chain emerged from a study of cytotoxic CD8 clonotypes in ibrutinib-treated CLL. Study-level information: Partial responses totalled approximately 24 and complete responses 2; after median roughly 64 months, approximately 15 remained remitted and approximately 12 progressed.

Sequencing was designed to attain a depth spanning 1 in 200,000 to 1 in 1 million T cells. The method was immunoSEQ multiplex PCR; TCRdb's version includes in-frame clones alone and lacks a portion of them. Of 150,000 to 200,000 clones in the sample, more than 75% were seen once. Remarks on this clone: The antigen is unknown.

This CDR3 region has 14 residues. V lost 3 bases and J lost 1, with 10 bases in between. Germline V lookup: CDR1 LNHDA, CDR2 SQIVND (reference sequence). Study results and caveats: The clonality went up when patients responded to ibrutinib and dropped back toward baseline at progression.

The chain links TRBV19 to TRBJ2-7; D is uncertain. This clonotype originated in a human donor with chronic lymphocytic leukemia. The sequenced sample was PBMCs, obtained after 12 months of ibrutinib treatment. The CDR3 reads CASSMAGGSYEQYF. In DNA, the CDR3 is TGTGCCAGTAGTATGGCTGGCGGTTCCTACGAGCAGTACTTC.